This T cell receptor beta chain was observed in a study of cytomegalovirus exposure and HLA in healthy donors. The sample holds one count of this clone. CDR1 is LNHDA, CDR2 SQIVND, per germline (reference sequence). This CDR3 comprises 16 residues. The V and J ends lost 0 bases and 3 bases, in that order; junction bases with no gene match: 6. This PCR relied on a set of 60 Vbeta primers and 13 Jbeta primers. The table came from immunoSEQ multiplex PCR; TCRdb's copy has only in-frame clones and leaves some out. The data hold 110,000 to 150,000 clones, with roughly 74% observed a single time. The sequence was obtained from a man aged 35-49 years in good health and CMV-seronegative. Source material: PBMCs. The V and J genes are TRBV19 and TRBJ2-7, with TRBD1 matching over 9 bases. The CDR3 nucleotides read TGTGCCAGTAGTATAGATGGGACAGGGTTAGGCTACGAGCAGTACTTC. The encoded protein is CASSIDGTGLGYEQYF.